Listed below are T cell receptor beta chains from one sample, sequenced in a study of blood T cell repertoires in COVID-19. Assay: immunoSEQ multiplex PCR; the TCRdb copy retains only in-frame clones and omits some. The sample lists 380,000 or so clones; approximately 91% were seen once. Input material: PBMCs or T cells enriched from blood (not recorded which). These receptors originate from a woman between 40 and 55 years old with acute COVID-19. The CDR3 runs from the conserved cysteine through the conserved F or W. Fields, in order: D gene, V gene, J gene, clone size, CDR3 protein, CDR3 DNA. A D gene is named only where the DNA matches it firmly. Where a row states a size, it is once, few, many or the class of an expanded clone; other rows omit it.

D: .
V: TRBV18
J: TRBJ1-3
size: .
CDR3: CASSPNSYGSGNTIYF
DNA: TGTGCCAGCTCCCCAAATAGTTACGGCTCTGGAAACACCATATATTTT

D: TRBD1
V: TRBV2
J: TRBJ1-2
size: .
CDR3: CASSEYQGVANYGYTF
DNA: TGTGCCAGCAGTGAATATCAGGGGGTAGCTAACTATGGCTACACCTTC

D: .
V: TRBV10-2
J: TRBJ1-1
size: .
CDR3: CASSDRGGNTEAFF
DNA: TGCGCCAGCAGTGATCGGGGGGGGAACACTGAAGCTTTCTTT

D: TRBD2
V: TRBV3-1/TRBV3-2
J: TRBJ2-1
size: .
CDR3: CASSRGTSQNEQFF
DNA: TGTGCCAGCAGCCGGGGGACTAGCCAAAATGAGCAGTTCTTC

D: .
V: TRBV6-5
J: TRBJ2-7
size: once
CDR3: CASSYSRASYEQYF
DNA: TGTGCCAGCAGTTACTCGCGGGCTTCCTACGAGCAGTACTTC

D: .
V: TRBV5-5
J: TRBJ1-1
size: .
CDR3: CASSRWGDTEAFF
DNA: TGTGCCAGCAGCCGGTGGGGGGACACTGAAGCTTTCTTT

D: .
V: TRBV2
J: TRBJ1-3
size: few
CDR3: CASSEGTPGNTIYF
DNA: TGTGCCAGCAGTGAAGGGACTCCTGGAAACACCATATATTTT

D: TRBD1
V: TRBV30
J: TRBJ1-6
size: .
CDR3: CAWSLTGQALPLHF
DNA: TGTGCCTGGAGTTTAACGGGACAGGCGCTACCCCTCCACTTT

D: .
V: TRBV5-1
J: TRBJ2-5
size: .
CDR3: CASRGDSQETQYF
DNA: TGCGCCAGCCGAGGGGACTCTCAAGAGACCCAGTACTTC

D: .
V: TRBV6-5
J: TRBJ2-7
size: .
CDR3: CASSYDRDGDFYEQYF
DNA: TGTGCCAGCAGCTACGACAGGGATGGGGACTTCTACGAGCAGTACTTC

D: TRBD2
V: TRBV2
J: TRBJ2-7
size: .
CDR3: CASGLAGVNEQYF
DNA: TGTGCCAGCGGTTTAGCGGGGGTCAACGAGCAGTACTTC

D: .
V: TRBV7-8
J: TRBJ1-1
size: once
CDR3: CASSLEVSTVGSEAFF
DNA: TGTGCCAGCAGCTTAGAGGTGTCGACAGTTGGGTCTGAAGCTTTCTTT

D: TRBD1
V: TRBV30
J: TRBJ1-6
size: once
CDR3: CASHGQVRGLKSPLHF
DNA: TGTGCCTCCCACGGACAGGTGAGGGGTTTGAAATCACCCCTCCACTTT

D: TRBD1
V: TRBV6-4
J: TRBJ1-2
size: .
CDR3: CASRAMEGQSGGYTF
DNA: TGTGCCAGCAGGGCAATGGAGGGACAGTCTGGGGGCTACACCTTC

D: .
V: TRBV6-5
J: TRBJ1-2
size: .
CDR3: CASSYKQNSYYGYTF
DNA: TGTGCCAGCAGTTACAAACAGAACTCATACTATGGCTACACCTTC

D: TRBD2
V: TRBV9
J: TRBJ2-7
size: .
CDR3: CASSVGAGAYEQYF
DNA: TGTGCCAGCAGCGTAGGGGCGGGGGCCTACGAGCAGTACTTC

D: .
V: TRBV7-6
J: TRBJ2-3
size: once
CDR3: CASSLQGDTQYF
DNA: TGTGCCAGCAGCTTACAGGGTGATACGCAGTATTTT

D: .
V: TRBV9
J: TRBJ1-1
size: once
CDR3: CASSPPEGWAFF
DNA: TGTGCCAGCAGCCCCCCTGAGGGTTGGGCTTTCTTT

D: TRBD1
V: TRBV7-2
J: TRBJ2-1
size: .
CDR3: CASSSPDRDFGEQFF
DNA: TGTGCCAGCAGCTCCCCGGACAGGGACTTCGGTGAGCAGTTCTTC

D: .
V: TRBV29-1
J: TRBJ2-7
size: .
CDR3: CSGGRDNHEQYF
DNA: TGCAGCGGGGGGCGCGATAACCACGAGCAGTACTTC

D: .
V: TRBV5-6
J: TRBJ2-1
size: .
CDR3: CASSLKQNEQFF
DNA: TGTGCCAGCAGCTTAAAACAGAATGAGCAGTTCTTC

D: .
V: TRBV6-1
J: TRBJ1-1
size: .
CDR3: CASSERDMNTEAFF
DNA: TGTGCCAGCAGTGAGCGTGACATGAACACTGAAGCTTTCTTT

D: TRBD1
V: TRBV4-2
J: TRBJ1-4
size: .
CDR3: CASSQEGGQSNEKLFF
DNA: TGTGCCAGCAGCCAAGAAGGGGGACAGAGTAATGAAAAACTGTTTTTT

D: TRBD1
V: TRBV24-1
J: TRBJ2-6
size: few
CDR3: CATSEGRTGTVIAGANVLTF
DNA: TGTGCCACCAGTGAGGGCCGAACCGGGACAGTGATTGCTGGGGCCAACGTCCTGACTTTC

D: .
V: TRBV23-1
J: TRBJ2-5
size: .
CDR3: CASSQQKRGIETQYF
DNA: TGCGCCAGCAGTCAGCAGAAAAGGGGAATTGAGACCCAGTACTTC

D: TRBD1
V: TRBV3-1/TRBV3-2
J: TRBJ2-7
size: few
CDR3: CASSQGWTGGSYEQYF
DNA: TGTGCCAGCAGCCAAGGCTGGACAGGGGGTTCCTACGAGCAGTACTTC

D: TRBD1
V: TRBV15
J: TRBJ1-5
size: .
CDR3: CATSPTGDSNQPQHF
DNA: TGTGCCACCAGCCCTACAGGGGATAGCAATCAGCCCCAGCATTTT

D: .
V: TRBV7-8
J: TRBJ2-5
size: .
CDR3: CASSRGRVGQETQYF
DNA: TGTGCCAGCAGCCGAGGGCGGGTTGGGCAAGAGACCCAGTACTTC

D: TRBD1
V: TRBV18
J: TRBJ2-2
size: .
CDR3: CASSQGTGGTGELFF
DNA: TGTGCCAGCTCACAAGGGACAGGCGGAACCGGGGAGCTGTTTTTT

D: TRBD1
V: TRBV5-8
J: TRBJ1-1
size: .
CDR3: CASSARGQGLDEAFF
DNA: TGTGCCAGCAGCGCCCGGGGACAGGGGTTGGATGAAGCTTTCTTT

D: .
V: TRBV3-1/TRBV3-2
J: TRBJ2-1
size: .
CDR3: CASSQYGSSYNEQFF
DNA: TGTGCCAGCAGCCAATACGGGAGCTCCTACAATGAGCAGTTCTTC

D: TRBD1
V: TRBV5-8
J: TRBJ1-6
size: .
CDR3: CASSPFGGTGGSPLHF
DNA: TGTGCCAGCAGCCCCTTCGGAGGGACAGGGGGATCACCCCTCCACTTT

D: .
V: TRBV30
J: TRBJ1-2
size: .
CDR3: CAWTIRGKVIYGYTF
DNA: TGTGCCTGGACCATAAGGGGGAAGGTTATCTATGGCTACACCTTC

D: TRBD2
V: TRBV9
J: TRBJ2-1
size: .
CDR3: CASSVRTSELYNEQFF
DNA: TGTGCCAGCAGCGTCAGGACTAGCGAGCTCTACAATGAGCAGTTCTTC

D: .
V: TRBV24-1
J: TRBJ2-2
size: .
CDR3: CATSDQIGELFF
DNA: TGTGCCACCAGTGACCAAATCGGGGAGCTGTTTTTT

D: TRBD1
V: TRBV7-9
J: TRBJ2-3
size: .
CDR3: CASSFGQGDADTQYF
DNA: TGTGCCAGCAGCTTCGGACAGGGGGACGCAGATACGCAGTATTTT

D: TRBD1
V: TRBV10-3
J: TRBJ1-3
size: .
CDR3: CAIRDRGDRNTIYF
DNA: TGTGCCATCAGAGACAGGGGCGACCGAAACACCATATATTTT

D: .
V: TRBV9
J: TRBJ1-1
size: .
CDR3: CASSPSSFRSGRDTEAFF
DNA: TGTGCCAGCAGCCCCTCCTCGTTCCGATCGGGGAGGGACACTGAAGCTTTCTTT

D: .
V: TRBV5-1
J: TRBJ2-1
size: .
CDR3: CASSLLGAIYNEQFF
DNA: TGCGCCAGCAGCTTGCTCGGAGCCATATACAATGAGCAGTTCTTC

D: TRBD2
V: TRBV29-1
J: TRBJ2-1
size: once
CDR3: CSVRPEGTSGNEQFF
DNA: TGCAGCGTTAGACCCGAAGGGACTAGCGGGAATGAGCAGTTCTTC

D: TRBD1
V: TRBV5-1
J: TRBJ1-6
size: .
CDR3: CASSLARGNSPLHF
DNA: TGCGCCAGCAGCTTGGCCAGGGGGAATTCACCCCTCCACTTT

D: .
V: TRBV5-1
J: TRBJ2-2
size: .
CDR3: CASSWETGRNTGELFF
DNA: TGCGCCAGCAGCTGGGAAACAGGGCGGAACACCGGGGAGCTGTTTTTT

D: .
V: TRBV27
J: TRBJ1-2
size: .
CDR3: CASRKGWNYGYTF
DNA: TGTGCCAGCAGGAAGGGGTGGAACTATGGCTACACCTTC

D: .
V: TRBV5-1
J: TRBJ1-2
size: .
CDR3: CASSLDNYGYTF
DNA: TGCGCCAGCAGCCTTGACAATTATGGCTACACCTTC

D: .
V: TRBV21-1
J: TRBJ2-3
size: .
CDR3: CASSPPGNTDTQYF
DNA: TGTGCCAGCAGCCCCCCGGGAAACACAGATACGCAGTATTTT

D: TRBD2
V: TRBV13
J: TRBJ2-7
size: .
CDR3: CASSDGLAGSYEQYF
DNA: TGTGCCAGCAGCGACGGACTAGCGGGTAGCTACGAGCAGTACTTC

D: TRBD1
V: TRBV19
J: TRBJ1-5
size: .
CDR3: CASSKGAGGNQPQHF
DNA: TGTGCCAGTAGTAAGGGGGCAGGGGGCAATCAGCCCCAGCATTTT

D: .
V: TRBV20-1
J: TRBJ2-7
size: once
CDR3: CSARPLDEQYF
DNA: TGCAGTGCCAGACCACTCGACGAGCAGTACTTC

D: .
V: TRBV30
J: TRBJ2-7
size: .
CDR3: CAWRPRSSYEQYF
DNA: TGTGCCTGGAGACCTCGGAGCTCCTACGAGCAGTACTTC

D: TRBD2
V: TRBV4-2
J: TRBJ2-7
size: .
CDR3: CASSQASSSGHYEQYF
DNA: TGTGCCAGCAGCCAAGCAAGCTCTAGCGGGCACTACGAGCAGTACTTC

D: TRBD1
V: TRBV7-9
J: TRBJ2-5
size: .
CDR3: CASSQTGGWETQYF
DNA: TGTGCCAGCAGCCAGACAGGGGGCTGGGAGACCCAGTACTTC

D: TRBD2
V: TRBV3-1/TRBV3-2
J: TRBJ2-5
size: once
CDR3: CASSQGSLAGVAQYF
DNA: TGTGCCAGCAGCCAAGGATCCCTAGCGGGGGTGGCCCAGTACTTC

D: TRBD1
V: TRBV15
J: TRBJ1-2
size: .
CDR3: CATSRGTGRQYYGYTF
DNA: TGTGCCACCAGCAGAGGGACAGGCCGGCAATACTATGGCTACACCTTC

D: .
V: TRBV27
J: TRBJ2-7
size: once
CDR3: CASLRRDRECEQYF
DNA: TGTGCCAGCTTACGTAGGGACCGGGAGTGCGAGCAGTACTTC